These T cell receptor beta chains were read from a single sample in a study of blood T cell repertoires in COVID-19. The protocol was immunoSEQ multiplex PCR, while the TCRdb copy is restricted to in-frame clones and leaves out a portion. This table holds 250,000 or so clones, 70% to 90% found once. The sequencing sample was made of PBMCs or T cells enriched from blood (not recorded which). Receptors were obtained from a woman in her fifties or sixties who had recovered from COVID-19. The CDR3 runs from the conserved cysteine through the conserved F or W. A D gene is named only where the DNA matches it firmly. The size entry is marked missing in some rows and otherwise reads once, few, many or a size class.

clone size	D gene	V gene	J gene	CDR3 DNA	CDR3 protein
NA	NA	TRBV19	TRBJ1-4	TGTGCCAGTAGTATTCGGAACAGAAATGAAAAACTGTTTTTT	CASSIRNRNEKLFF
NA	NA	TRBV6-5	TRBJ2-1	TGTGCCAGCACCCCAACGGGGCGGGGTTACAATGAGCAGTTCTTC	CASTPTGRGYNEQFF
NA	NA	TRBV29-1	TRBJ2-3	TGCAGCGAAACTAGTCAGGCAGATACGCAGTATTTT	CSETSQADTQYF
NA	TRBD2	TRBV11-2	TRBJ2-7	TGTGCCAGCAAGATAGCGGGAGATAGAGAGCAGTACTTC	CASKIAGDREQYF
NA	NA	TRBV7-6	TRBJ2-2	TGTGCCAGCAGCTTAGTGCCTAGCCCGAACACCGGGGAGCTGTTTTTT	CASSLVPSPNTGELFF
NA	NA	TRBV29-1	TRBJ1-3	TGCAGCGTTCAGGAGGGCAGTTTGGCTGGAAACACCATATATTTT	CSVQEGSLAGNTIYF
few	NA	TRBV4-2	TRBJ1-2	TGTGCCAGCAGCCAAGATATTTTTTCGGGCTACACCTTC	CASSQDIFSGYTF
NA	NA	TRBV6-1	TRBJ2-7	TGTGCCAGCAGTGAAGCACGTCAAGGGGTTCGTGGGGAGCAGTACTTC	CASSEARQGVRGEQYF
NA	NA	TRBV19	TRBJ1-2	TGTGCCAGTAGTATAGCTGGGGGGAACTATGGCTACACCTTC	CASSIAGGNYGYTF
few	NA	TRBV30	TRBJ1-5	TGTGCCTGGACTCCAAAAGGGGGGGGCAATCAGCCCCAGCATTTT	CAWTPKGGGNQPQHF
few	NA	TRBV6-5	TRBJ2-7	TGTGCCAGCAGACTGACTAGTTTGTCCTACGAGCAGTACTTC	CASRLTSLSYEQYF
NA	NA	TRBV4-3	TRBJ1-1	TGCGCCAGCAGCCAAGAGACAGGCTGGGTCACTGAAGCTTTCTTT	CASSQETGWVTEAFF
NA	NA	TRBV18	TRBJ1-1	TGTGCCAGCTCAACGGTGTCAGGTTTCATGAACACTGAAGCTTTCTTT	CASSTVSGFMNTEAFF
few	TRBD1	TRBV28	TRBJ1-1	TGTGCCAGCAGTCAAACAGAACAGGGGCGCACTGAAGCTTTCTTT	CASSQTEQGRTEAFF
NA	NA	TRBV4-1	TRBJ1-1	TGCGCCAGCAGCCAAGATAAGGGACAAATCATGAACACTGAAGCTTTCTTT	CASSQDKGQIMNTEAFF
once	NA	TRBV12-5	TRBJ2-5	TGTGCTAGTGGTTTGCATGAGACCCAGTACTTC	CASGLHETQYF
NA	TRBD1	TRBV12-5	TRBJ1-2	TGTGCTAGTGCCAAGGGGGACAGAATTGACTTTAACTATGGCTACACCTTC	CASAKGDRIDFNYGYTF
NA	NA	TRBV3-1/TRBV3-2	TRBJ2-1	TGTGCCAGCAGCTCTGTTAGGGGTGACAATGAGCAGTTCTTC	CASSSVRGDNEQFF
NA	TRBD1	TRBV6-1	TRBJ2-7	TGTGCCAGCAGTGAATGGGGAGACAGGGGGTACCCCCGCGAGCAGTACTTC	CASSEWGDRGYPREQYF
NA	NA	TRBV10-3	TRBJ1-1	TGTGCCATCAGTTCTAATACCGGTACTACTCGTGGAGCTTTCTTT	CAISSNTGTTRGAFF
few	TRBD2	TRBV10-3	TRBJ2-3	TGTGCCATCAGGGACCCGGGGACTAGCGGGAGATCAGATACGCAGTATTTT	CAIRDPGTSGRSDTQYF
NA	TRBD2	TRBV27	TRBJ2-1	TGTGCCAGCAGTCCGGGGACTAGCGGGAACAATGAGCAGTTCTTC	CASSPGTSGNNEQFF
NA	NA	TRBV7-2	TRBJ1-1	TGTGCCAGCAGCTCTAGAGGGTTGAACACTGAAGCTTTCTTT	CASSSRGLNTEAFF
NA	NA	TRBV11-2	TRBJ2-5	TGTGCCAGCAGCCCCAGTACCCCCGAGACCCAGTACTTC	CASSPSTPETQYF
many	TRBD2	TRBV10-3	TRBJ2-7	TGTGCCATCAGTGAACCAGGGACTAGCGGGAGGGGGGAGCAGTACTTC	CAISEPGTSGRGEQYF
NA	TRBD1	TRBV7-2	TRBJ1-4	TGTGCCAGCAGCTTAGGTCACAGGGGTCGAGAAAAACTGTTTTTT	CASSLGHRGREKLFF
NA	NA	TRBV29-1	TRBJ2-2	TGCAGCGCCATGAAGGGGGTGCCCCCCGCACCCGGGGAGCTGTTTTTT	CSAMKGVPPAPGELFF
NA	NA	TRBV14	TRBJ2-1	TGTGCCAGCAGCCAAGATGCGAGTACCTACAATGAGCAGTTCTTC	CASSQDASTYNEQFF
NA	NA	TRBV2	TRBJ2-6	TGTGCCAGCAGTTACGGGACATCAGGGGCCAACGTCCTGACTTTC	CASSYGTSGANVLTF
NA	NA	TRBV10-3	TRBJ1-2	TGTGCCATCAGCAAGGGGGGGTCCTATGGCTACACCTTC	CAISKGGSYGYTF
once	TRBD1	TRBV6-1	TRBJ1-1	TGTGCCAGCAGTGAAGCGCTTCAGGGGGCTGAAGCTTTCTTT	CASSEALQGAEAFF
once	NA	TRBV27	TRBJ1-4	TGTGCCAGCAGTTTTTTTGGGGGCGGGAGTGAAAAACTGTTTTTT	CASSFFGGGSEKLFF
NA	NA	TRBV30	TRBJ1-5	TGTGCCTGGAGTAGAGCAGGGGCCGGTCAGCCCCAGCATTTT	CAWSRAGAGQPQHF
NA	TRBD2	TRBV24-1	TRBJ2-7	TGTGCCACCAGTGATCTCCCCCGGACAGCAACCGGGACTAGCGGGAGAATCTCCTACGAGCAGTACTTC	CATSDLPRTATGTSGRISYEQYF
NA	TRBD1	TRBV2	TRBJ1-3	TGTGCCAGCAGGGCCTCCGACAGGGGGTCTGGAAACACCATATATTTT	CASRASDRGSGNTIYF
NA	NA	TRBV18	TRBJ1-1	TGTGCCAGCTCCCCTTCCACGGACACTGAAGCTTTCTTT	CASSPSTDTEAFF
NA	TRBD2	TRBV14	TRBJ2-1	TGTGCCAGCAGCCAAGGCGGGACTAGGGGAAACAATGAGCAGTTCTTC	CASSQGGTRGNNEQFF
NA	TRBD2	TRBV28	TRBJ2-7	TGTGCCAGCTCCCGACCGGGACTATCCTACGAGCAGTACTTC	CASSRPGLSYEQYF
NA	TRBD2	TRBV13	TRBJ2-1	TGTGCCAGCAGCACCAGACCCTTAGCGGGGGCCTACAATGAGCAGTTCTTC	CASSTRPLAGAYNEQFF
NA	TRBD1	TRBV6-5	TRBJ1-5	TGTGCCAGCAGCCGGGACAGGGGAAGAGTTCCCCAGCATTTT	CASSRDRGRVPQHF
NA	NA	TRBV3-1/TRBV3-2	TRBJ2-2	TGTGCCAGCAGCTTACATCAGTCGGGCGGGGAGCTGTTTTTT	CASSLHQSGGELFF
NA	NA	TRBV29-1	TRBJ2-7	TGCAGCGTTGAAGATCAAACGGGAGCCGACGAGCAGTACTTC	CSVEDQTGADEQYF
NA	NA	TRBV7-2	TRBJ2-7	TGTGCCAGCAGCTCCAATTCCTACGAGCAGTACTTC	CASSSNSYEQYF
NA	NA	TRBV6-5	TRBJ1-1	TGTGCCAGCAGTCGACGTGGGGCGGACACTGAAGCTTTCTTT	CASSRRGADTEAFF
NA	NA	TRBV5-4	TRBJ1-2	TGTGCCAGCAGCTTGAGGCGTCAGGGGTTAAATAACTATGGCTACACCTTC	CASSLRRQGLNNYGYTF
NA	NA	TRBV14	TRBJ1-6	TGTGCCAGCAGCCTTACTGTGGTTTCACCCCTCCACTTT	CASSLTVVSPLHF
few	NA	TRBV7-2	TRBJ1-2	TGTGCCAGCAGCTTAGGCAGGGTCACGACTAACTATGGCTACACCTTC	CASSLGRVTTNYGYTF